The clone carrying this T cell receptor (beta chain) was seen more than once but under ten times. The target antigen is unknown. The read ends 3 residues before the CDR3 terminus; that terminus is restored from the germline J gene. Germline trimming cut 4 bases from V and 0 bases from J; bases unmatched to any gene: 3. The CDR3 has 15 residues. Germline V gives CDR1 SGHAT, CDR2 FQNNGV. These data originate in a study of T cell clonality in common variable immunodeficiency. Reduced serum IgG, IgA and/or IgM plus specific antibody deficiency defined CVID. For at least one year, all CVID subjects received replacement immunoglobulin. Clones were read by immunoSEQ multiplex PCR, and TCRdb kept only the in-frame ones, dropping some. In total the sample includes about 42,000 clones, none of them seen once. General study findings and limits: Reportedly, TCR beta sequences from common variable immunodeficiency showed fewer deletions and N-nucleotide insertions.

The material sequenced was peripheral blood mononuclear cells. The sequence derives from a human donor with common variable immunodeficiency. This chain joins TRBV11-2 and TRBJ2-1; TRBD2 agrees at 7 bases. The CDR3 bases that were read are TGTGCCAGCAGCTGGTTAGCGGGCTCCTACAATGAG. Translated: CASSWLAGSYNE. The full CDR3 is CASSWLAGSYNEQFF.